The TCR beta chain described here comes from a study of spatial heterogeneity in lung cancer. Study-level findings and limits: Mutation tallies in tumors tracked expanded intratumoral alpha and beta TCR counts.

TCRdb reprocessed the 5' RACE reads with MiXCR, giving one entry per CDR3 protein. The sample yields roughly 4,000 distinct CDR3 sequences, 15% seen once. Sample share makes this clonotype medium-sized. Its antigen is currently unknown. This beta chain is a stray read from a library made for alpha chains; its abundance is not meaningful. Noted time point: sample taken at primary tumor resection. No cell sorting; template was whole RNA from tumor, lung tissue or PBMC. The source material was lung tumor tissue, sampled at surgery. The TCR originated in a female donor with early-stage non-small cell lung cancer.

This chain's CDR3 is CATSRGHRDLTLNEQFF. The CDR3 coding sequence is TGTGCCACCAGCAGAGGCCACAGGGATCTGACCCTCAATGAGCAGTTCTTC. The J gene is TRBJ2-1, the V gene TRBV15; weak D call: TRBD1 (6 bases). The CDR3 runs 17 residues. V was cut by 1 base and J by 6 bases, with 19 bases left in between. Germline V gene sequence: CDR1 LNHNV, CDR2 YYDKDF (reference sequence).